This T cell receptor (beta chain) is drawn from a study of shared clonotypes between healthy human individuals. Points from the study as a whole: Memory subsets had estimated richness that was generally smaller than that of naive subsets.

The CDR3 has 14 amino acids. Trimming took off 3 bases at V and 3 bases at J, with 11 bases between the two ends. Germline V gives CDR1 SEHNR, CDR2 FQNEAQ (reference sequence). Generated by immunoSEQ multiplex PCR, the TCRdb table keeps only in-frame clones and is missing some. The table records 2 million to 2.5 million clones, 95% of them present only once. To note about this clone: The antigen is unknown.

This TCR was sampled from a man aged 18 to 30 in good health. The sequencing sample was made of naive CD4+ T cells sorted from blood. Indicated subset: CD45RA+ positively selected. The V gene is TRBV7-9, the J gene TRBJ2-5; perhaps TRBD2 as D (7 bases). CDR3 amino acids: CASSLRGLEETQYF. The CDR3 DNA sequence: TGTGCCAGCAGCTTGCGGGGGCTGGAAGAGACCCAGTACTTC. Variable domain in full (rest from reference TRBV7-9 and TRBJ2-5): DTGVSQNPRHKITKRGQNVTFRCDPISEHNRLYWYRQTLGQGPEFLTYFQNEAQLEKSRLLSDRFSAERPKGSFSTLEIQRTEQGDSAMYLCASSLRGLEETQYFGPGTRLLVL.